Listed below are T cell receptor beta chains from one sample, sequenced in a study of response to subunit inactivated influenza vaccine. Using its own MiXCR run on the RT-PCR reads, TCRdb lists one record per CDR3 protein. This table has 290,000 or so distinct CDR3 sequences, 22% appearing once. The sequenced sample was PBMCs from blood, obtained approximately 22 months after vaccination. Source of these receptors: a man aged 45 to 70 who received an inactivated influenza vaccine. Both conserved end residues are part of each CDR3. The order of the fields is J gene, clone size, CDR3 length, D gene, V gene, CDR3 DNA, CDR3 protein. A D gene is named only where the DNA matches it firmly. The size entry is marked missing in some rows and otherwise reads once, few, many or a size class.

TRBJ2-7 | few | 15 | - | TRBV4-1 | TGCGCCAGCAGCCAAGACGGGGAGCCCTTCTACGAGCAGTACTTC | CASSQDGEPFYEQYF
TRBJ1-6 | few | 16 | - | TRBV6-1 | TGTGCCAGCAGCCCGATGAGGGCAACTCGGAATTCACCCCTCCACTTT | CASSPMRATRNSPLHF
TRBJ2-2 | few | 17 | TRBD1 | TRBV18 | TGTGCCAGCTCTCGAAACTCCGGGACAGGAGTCACCGGGGAGCTGTTTTTT | CASSRNSGTGVTGELFF
TRBJ2-3 | - | 14 | - | TRBV20-1 | TGCAGTGCCGACATCTATACTAGCACAGATACGCAGTATTTT | CSADIYTSTDTQYF
TRBJ2-1 | few | 13 | - | TRBV6-2/TRBV6-3 | TGTGCCAGCAGTCCCCCCGGGGGATATGAGCAGTTCTTC | CASSPPGGYEQFF
TRBJ2-3 | - | 12 | - | TRBV20-1 | TGCAGTGCTACTCTGTTCACAGATACGCAGTATTTT | CSATLFTDTQYF
TRBJ1-4 | few | 15 | - | TRBV6-5 | TGTGCCAGCAGTTACTCAAACAGGGACGTTGCTAAACTGTTTTTT | CASSYSNRDVAKLFF
TRBJ2-7 | few | 12 | - | TRBV29-1 | TGCAGCGGGAGTCACAACTCCTACGAGCAGTACTTC | CSGSHNSYEQYF
TRBJ1-2 | - | 15 | - | TRBV7-2 | TGTGCCAGCAGCTTAGATGTGGCAGGAAGTTATGGCTACACCTTC | CASSLDVAGSYGYTF
TRBJ1-6 | few | 14 | - | TRBV7-8 | TGTGCCAGCAGCTTAGAGCGGATGAATTCACCCCTCCACTTT | CASSLERMNSPLHF
TRBJ2-7 | few | 13 | TRBD1 | TRBV10-3 | TGTGCCATCAGTGAAGGGAACAGGGGCGAGCAGTACTTC | CAISEGNRGEQYF
TRBJ1-2 | many | 15 | - | TRBV5-4 | TGTGCCAGCAGCTTGGAGTCAGGACTGCTCTATGGCTACACCTTC | CASSLESGLLYGYTF
TRBJ1-1 | many | 13 | TRBD1 | TRBV5-1 | TGCGCCAGCAGCACCGGACAGGCTTCTGAAGCTTTCTTT | CASSTGQASEAFF
TRBJ1-1 | - | 12 | - | TRBV12-3/TRBV12-4 | TGTGCCAGCAGTTTTATCCCTACTGAAGCTTTCTTT | CASSFIPTEAFF
TRBJ1-1 | few | 14 | - | TRBV6-1 | TGTGCCAGTATAACAGGGCCCGGGATCACTGAAGCTTTCTTT | CASITGPGITEAFF
TRBJ2-1 | - | 13 | TRBD1 | TRBV19 | TGTGCCAGTAGTGTCGACAGGGATGGTGAGCAGTTCTTC | CASSVDRDGEQFF
TRBJ2-2 | - | 16 | TRBD2 | TRBV3-1 | TGTGCCAGCAGCCTTACTAGCGGGGGGGCCGCCGGGGAGCTGTTTTTT | CASSLTSGGAAGELFF
TRBJ2-1 | - | 13 | TRBD2 | TRBV12-3/TRBV12-4 | TGTGCCAGCAAAGAGCGGGAGGCCCCCGAGCAGTTCTTC | CASKEREAPEQFF
TRBJ2-2 | - | 17 | TRBD2 | TRBV28 | TGTGCCAGCAGTCCCCTAGCGGGGGGAGCGGACACCGGGGAGCTGTTTTTT | CASSPLAGGADTGELFF
TRBJ1-1 | - | 13 | TRBD1 | TRBV6-4 | TGTGCCAGCAGGAAGGACAGGGAATTTAAAGCTTTCTTT | CASRKDREFKAFF
TRBJ2-5 | - | 14 | TRBD1 | TRBV28 | TGTGCCAGCAGCCGGGACAGGGGGCTTGAGACCCAGTACTTC | CASSRDRGLETQYF
TRBJ1-5 | - | 13 | TRBD1 | TRBV6-2/TRBV6-3 | TGTGCCAGCACAGCAGGGGGCCGGCAGCCCCAGCATTTT | CASTAGGRQPQHF
TRBJ1-5 | - | 13 | TRBD1 | TRBV6-4 | TGTGCCAGCATCGGACAGGGGCGTCAGCCCCAGCATTTT | CASIGQGRQPQHF
TRBJ2-1 | - | 15 | - | TRBV4-1 | TGCGCCAGCAGCCCGCGGGACACCGGTTACAATGAGCAGTTCTTC | CASSPRDTGYNEQFF
TRBJ1-2 | - | 16 | TRBD1 | TRBV5-6 | TGTGCCAGCAGCCCCGGTCAGGGGGCGATTGACTATGGCTACACCTTC | CASSPGQGAIDYGYTF
TRBJ1-3 | - | 14 | TRBD1 | TRBV10-3 | TGTGCCATCACCCAAGGACAGGAAGGAAACACCATATATTTT | CAITQGQEGNTIYF
TRBJ2-3 | many | 14 | - | TRBV20-1 | TGCAGTGCTAGCCGTAGCGGAAACGCAGATACGCAGTATTTT | CSASRSGNADTQYF
TRBJ2-3 | - | 15 | - | TRBV28 | TGTGCCAGCAGTTTCCCAGGTCTCTTCACAGATACGCAGTATTTT | CASSFPGLFTDTQYF
TRBJ1-5 | - | 13 | - | TRBV20-1 | TGCAGTGCTCCCGACAGAAGCAATCAGCCCCAGCATTTT | CSAPDRSNQPQHF
TRBJ2-3 | - | 16 | TRBD1 | TRBV4-1 | TGCGCCAGCAGCCAAAAACAGGGGGCTGGCACAGATACGCAGTATTTT | CASSQKQGAGTDTQYF
TRBJ1-5 | - | 17 | - | TRBV5-6 | TGTGCCAGCAGCTTGAAAGGGTTGGATTTTAGCAATCAGCCCCAGCATTTT | CASSLKGLDFSNQPQHF
TRBJ2-3 | - | 15 | - | TRBV6-1 | TGTGCCAGCAGCCAGAGGGATCTTCCCACAGATACGCAGTATTTT | CASSQRDLPTDTQYF
TRBJ2-3 | - | 17 | TRBD2 | TRBV7-3 | TGTGCCAGCAGCTTAACCCCCAAGCGGGGGGGCGCAGATACGCAGTATTTT | CASSLTPKRGGADTQYF
TRBJ2-3 | - | 13 | - | TRBV7-2 | TGTGCCAGCAGCTTTAGCAATCGAGATACGCAGTATTTT | CASSFSNRDTQYF
TRBJ1-1 | many | 16 | - | TRBV5-1 | TGCGCCAGCAGCCCGCGCCCATCTTTCATGAACACTGAAGCTTTCTTT | CASSPRPSFMNTEAFF
TRBJ2-7 | - | 13 | - | TRBV2 | TGTGCCAGCAGTACCGACGGGTCCTACGAGCAGTACTTC | CASSTDGSYEQYF
TRBJ2-1 | - | 15 | - | TRBV6-2/TRBV6-3 | TGTGCCAGCAGTGACGCATCAAACAGGCTCAATGAGCAGTTCTTC | CASSDASNRLNEQFF
TRBJ1-1 | - | 14 | - | TRBV10-3 | TGTGCCATCGTAAGACATGGGAGTAACACTGAAGCTTTCTTT | CAIVRHGSNTEAFF
TRBJ1-1 | once | 15 | - | TRBV2 | TGTGCCAGCAGCCTGTTAGTGCGACAGCAGGGTGAAGCTTTCTTT | CASSLLVRQQGEAFF
TRBJ2-3 | - | 14 | TRBD2 | TRBV20-1 | TGCAGTGCTCATAGCGGGAGGGCCCTAGATACGCAGTATTTT | CSAHSGRALDTQYF
TRBJ2-2 | - | 13 | - | TRBV7-2 | TGTGCCAGCAGCAGGAGGACAGCCGGGGAGCTGTTTTTT | CASSRRTAGELFF
TRBJ1-6 | few | 14 | - | TRBV10-3 | TGTGCCATCAGTGGGCAGGGGCTGGATTCACCCCTCCACTTT | CAISGQGLDSPLHF
TRBJ1-5 | - | 15 | - | TRBV12-3/TRBV12-4 | TGTGCCAGCAGTTTAAGTCAGGGAGCAAATCAGCCCCAGCATTTT | CASSLSQGANQPQHF
TRBJ1-2 | - | 15 | - | TRBV21-1 | TGTGCCAGCAGCAGCCTGACAGGGCTCAAGTATAGCTACACCTTC | CASSSLTGLKYSYTF
TRBJ2-2 | - | 15 | - | TRBV29-1 | TGCAGCGTTGAGGCGGTCGGGGCCCGCACCGGGGAGCTGTTTTTT | CSVEAVGARTGELFF
TRBJ2-7 | - | 15 | - | TRBV2 | TGTGCCAGCAGTGAAAGAGGGTCTGGCTCCTACGAGCAGTACTTC | CASSERGSGSYEQYF